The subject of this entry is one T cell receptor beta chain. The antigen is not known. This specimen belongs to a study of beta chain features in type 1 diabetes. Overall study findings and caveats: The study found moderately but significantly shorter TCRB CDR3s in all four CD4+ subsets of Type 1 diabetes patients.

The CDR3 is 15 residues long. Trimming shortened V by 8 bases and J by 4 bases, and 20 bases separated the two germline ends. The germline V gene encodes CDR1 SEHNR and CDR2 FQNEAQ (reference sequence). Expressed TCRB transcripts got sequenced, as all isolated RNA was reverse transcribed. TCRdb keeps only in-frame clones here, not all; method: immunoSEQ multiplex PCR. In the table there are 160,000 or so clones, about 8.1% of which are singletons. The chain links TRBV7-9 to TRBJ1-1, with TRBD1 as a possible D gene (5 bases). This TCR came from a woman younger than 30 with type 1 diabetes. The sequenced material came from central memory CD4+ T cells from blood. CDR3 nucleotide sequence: TGTGCCAGCGGGGCAGGCTCCCACCGTGCCACTGAAGCTTTCTTT. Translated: CASGAGSHRATEAFF.